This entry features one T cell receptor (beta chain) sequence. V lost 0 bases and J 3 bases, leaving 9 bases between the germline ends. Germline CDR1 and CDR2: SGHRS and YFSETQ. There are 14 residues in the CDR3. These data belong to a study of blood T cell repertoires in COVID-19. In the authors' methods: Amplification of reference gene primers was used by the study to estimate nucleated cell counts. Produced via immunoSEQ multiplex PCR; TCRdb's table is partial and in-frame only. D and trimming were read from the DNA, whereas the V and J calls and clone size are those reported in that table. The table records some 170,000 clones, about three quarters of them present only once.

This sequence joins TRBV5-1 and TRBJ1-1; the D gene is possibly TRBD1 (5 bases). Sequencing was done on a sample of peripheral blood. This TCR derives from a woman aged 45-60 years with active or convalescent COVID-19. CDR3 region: CASSLELGDTEAFF. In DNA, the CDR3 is TGCGCCAGCAGCTTGGAATTAGGGGACACTGAAGCTTTCTTT.